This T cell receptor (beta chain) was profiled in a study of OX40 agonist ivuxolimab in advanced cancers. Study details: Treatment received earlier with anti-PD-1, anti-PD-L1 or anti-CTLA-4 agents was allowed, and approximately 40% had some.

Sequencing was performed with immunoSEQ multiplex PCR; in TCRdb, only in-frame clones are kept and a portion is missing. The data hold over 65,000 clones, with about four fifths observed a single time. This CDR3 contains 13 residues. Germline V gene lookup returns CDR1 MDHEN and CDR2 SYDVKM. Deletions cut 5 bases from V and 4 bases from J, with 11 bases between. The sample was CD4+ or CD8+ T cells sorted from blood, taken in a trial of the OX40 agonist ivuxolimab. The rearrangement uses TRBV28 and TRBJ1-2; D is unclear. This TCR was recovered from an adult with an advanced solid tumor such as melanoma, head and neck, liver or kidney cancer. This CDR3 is CASSRRLGYGYTF. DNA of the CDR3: TGTGCCAGCAGTAGAAGGCTCGGCTATGGCTACACCTTC.